What follows describes a single TCR beta chain. Its specificity is unknown. The sample belongs to a study of vaccination effects on CD4 cells after COVID-19. Study-wide results and limits: Late in the post-vaccination period, infection-induced and vaccine-induced clones underwent marked clonal contraction.

The germline CDR1 and CDR2 sequences are MNHNS and SASEGT. This CDR3 is 14 amino acids long. The V and J ends lost 0 bases and 12 bases respectively, with 15 bases between them. Sequencing followed a ViraFEST assay step that expanded antigen-specific CD4+ T cells with viral peptide pools. Culture proceeded for approximately 10 days, and CD4+ T cells were then isolated. Each participant received a vaccine that was either BNT162b2 or mRNA-1273, given as two doses. It was with roughly 11 IU/ml IL-2 and around 10 ug/ml peptides that a few million PBMC per well were cultured. The data were produced by immunoSEQ multiplex PCR, yet TCRdb's version contains in-frame clones alone and is incomplete. There are about 24,000 clones in the sample; more than 65% occur only once, and almost 8.5% lies in the top ten.

The V call is TRBV6-1, the J call TRBJ2-1; TRBD2 is a possible D gene (5 bases). Sequencing used CD4+ T cells from PBMCs cultured with SARS-CoV-2 spike peptides, obtained after COVID-19 vaccination. The clonotype was recovered from a human donor who received a COVID-19 vaccine. The DNA for the CDR3 is TGTGCCAGCAGTGAAGCGGGTTTACGGGATCGGCAGTTCTTC. It is translated as CASSEAGLRDRQFF.